The clone carrying this T cell receptor beta chain was seen once. Ophthalmopathy cases met thresholds of Clinical Activity Score at least 3, NOSPECS grade at least 4 and duration under 3 months. Amplification of TCR beta CDR3 regions was performed using RNA transcripts as template. HTBI primers were used for first-round RT-PCR of the TCR CDR3. MiXCR was run by TCRdb on the multiplex PCR reads, yielding one entry per CDR3 protein. The table includes hundreds of thousands of distinct CDR3 sequences, approximately 15% detected once. The data derive from a study of T cells in Graves' hyperthyroidism and ophthalmopathy. Looked up from germline, CDR1 is LGHNA and CDR2 is YSLEER. This CDR3 is built from 15 residues. V lost 5 bases to trimming and J lost 6 bases; unmatched junction nucleotides: 9.

The sequence derives from a woman in her forties or fifties with Graves' ophthalmopathy. The specimen sequenced was blood. The chain links TRBV4-3 to TRBJ1-2; 10 bases are a match to TRBD1. CDR3 nucleotide sequence: TGCGCCAGCAGCACCGGGACAGGGGAGGTAGATGGCTACACCTTC. Its translation is CASSTGTGEVDGYTF.